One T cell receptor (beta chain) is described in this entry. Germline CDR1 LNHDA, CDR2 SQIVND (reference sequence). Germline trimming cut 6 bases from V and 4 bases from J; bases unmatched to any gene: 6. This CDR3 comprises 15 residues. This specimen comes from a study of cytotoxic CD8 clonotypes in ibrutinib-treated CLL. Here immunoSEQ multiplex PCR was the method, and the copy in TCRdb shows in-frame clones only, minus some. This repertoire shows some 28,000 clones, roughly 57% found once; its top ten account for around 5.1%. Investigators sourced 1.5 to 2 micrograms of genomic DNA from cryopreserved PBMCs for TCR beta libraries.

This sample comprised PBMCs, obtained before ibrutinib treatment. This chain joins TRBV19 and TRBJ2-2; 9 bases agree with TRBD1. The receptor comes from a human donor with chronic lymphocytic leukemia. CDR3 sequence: CASRGQGGGTGELFF. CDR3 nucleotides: TGTGCCAGTAGGGGACAGGGCGGGGGCACCGGGGAGCTGTTTTTT.